Below, 10 T cell receptor beta chains from the same sample are listed, as sequenced in a study of T cell changes during pregnancy in multiple sclerosis. Data came from immunoSEQ multiplex PCR; TCRdb stores just in-frame clones and leaves some out. This table holds some 59,000 clones, about 90% found once. The sample here was peripheral blood, taken in the third trimester of pregnancy. The receptors derive from a female donor in good health, enrolled as a control in a pregnancy study.

This clone was counted a single time. V and J are TRBV7-9 and TRBJ1-2, with TRBD1 as a possible D gene (6 bases). Germline V lookup: CDR1 SEHNR, CDR2 FQNEAQ (reference sequence). The CDR3 contains 14 residues. Trimming left V 3 bases short and J 7 bases short, with 15 bases between. The CDR3 sequence: CASSFQGRVTGYTF. The DNA for the CDR3 is TGTGCCAGCAGCTTCCAGGGGCGCGTAACTGGCTACACCTTC.

This chain joins TRBV5-1 and TRBJ1-1, with a weak D call TRBD1 (5 bases). The germline V gene has CDR1 SGHRS and CDR2 YFSETQ. There are 18 residues in the CDR3. V was shortened by 4 bases and J by 1 base, with 23 bases between the two germline ends. The CDR3 DNA follows: TGCGCCAGCAGCCCTCGGGGCGGGGGGGGTCGCGAGAACACTGAAGCTTTCTTT. It codes for CASSPRGGGGRENTEAFF. The whole variable domain, remainder taken from reference TRBV5-1 and TRBJ1-1, is KAGVTQTPRYLIKTRGQQVTLSCSPISGHRSVSWYQQTPGQGLQFLFEYFSETQRNKGNFPGRFSGRQFSNSRSEMNVSTLELGDSALYLCASSPRGGGGRENTEAFFGQGTRLTVV.

The gene calls are TRBV25-1 and TRBJ2-2, with 9 bases identical to TRBD1. CDR1 is MGHDK and CDR2 is SYGVNS in the germline V gene. The CDR3 is made up of 13 amino acids. The CDR3 nucleotides are TGTGCAACCGGGACAGGGAGCGGCGGGGAGCTGTTTTTT. This translates into CATGTGSGGELFF.

The chain carries TRBV27 and TRBJ1-1; 8 bases match TRBD1. CDR3 length equals 14 residues. V lost 3 bases and J lost 2; bases outside the gene matches: 2. CDR1 is MNHEY, CDR2 SMNVEV, per germline (reference sequence). CDR3 nucleotide sequence: TGTGCCAGCAGTTTTTCAGGGGGCAACACTGAAGCTTTCTTT. It specifies CASSFSGGNTEAFF.

V gene TRBV23-1 combines with J gene TRBJ1-6; D remains unclear. TRBV23-1 has ORF status, its function being uncertain. Trimming removed 2 bases at V and 3 bases at J, with 11 bases between. The CDR3 sequence is 16 residues long. Written as DNA, the CDR3 is TGCGCCAGCAGTCAAATCACAGTGAGCTATAATTCACCCCTCCACTTT. This gives the protein CASSQITVSYNSPLHF.

The chain links TRBV6-1 to TRBJ2-1; a weak D match, TRBD2 (5 bases). This CDR3 is 13 amino acids long. The V and J ends lost 6 bases and 4 bases respectively, with 10 bases between them. Germline V CDR1 and CDR2: MNHNS, SASEGT. In nucleotides, the CDR3 is TGTGCCAGCAGGGCTAGCACTTACAATGAGCAGTTCTTC. Translating it yields CASRASTYNEQFF.

The rearrangement joins TRBV6-1 to TRBJ2-7; 9 bases align to TRBD1. There are 15 residues in the CDR3. The V segment lost 5 bases and the J segment 3 bases; nucleotides outside the gene matches: 8. In germline, CDR1 is MNHNS, CDR2 SASEGT. CDR3 sequence (DNA): TGTGCCAGCAGTCGTTCCGGGACAGGGTTCTACGAGCAGTACTTC. Translated, it gives CASSRSGTGFYEQYF.

The chain combines TRBV4-1 with TRBJ2-3; a possible D gene is TRBD1 (5 bases). The length of the CDR3 is 15 residues. Germline V lookup: CDR1 MGHRA, CDR2 YSYEKL. V lost 1 base to trimming and J lost 2 bases, with 10 bases between them. Written as DNA, the CDR3 is TGCGCCAGCAGCCAAGGTGACAGCCACACAGATACGCAGTATTTT. The encoded protein is CASSQGDSHTDTQYF.

The rearrangement joins TRBV6-1 to TRBJ1-1; D gene unclear. CDR1 and CDR2 (germline): MNHNS, SASEGT. This CDR3 region has 13 residues. The V end was cut by 6 bases, the J end by 2 bases, with 10 bases between. This chain's CDR3 is CASSATGNTEAFF. CDR3 nucleotide sequence: TGTGCCAGCAGCGCTACGGGAAACACTGAAGCTTTCTTT.

This rearrangement joins TRBV15 to TRBJ2-7; 9 bases agree with TRBD1. V shed 4 bases, J shed 3 bases, and the junction held 7 bases outside the gene matches. CDR3 size: 15 residues. The V gene's germline CDR1 is LNHNV and CDR2 YYDKDF (reference sequence). Here the CDR3 reads CATSTVQGAGYEQYF. DNA for the CDR3: TGTGCCACCAGCACCGTACAGGGGGCGGGCTACGAGCAGTACTTC.